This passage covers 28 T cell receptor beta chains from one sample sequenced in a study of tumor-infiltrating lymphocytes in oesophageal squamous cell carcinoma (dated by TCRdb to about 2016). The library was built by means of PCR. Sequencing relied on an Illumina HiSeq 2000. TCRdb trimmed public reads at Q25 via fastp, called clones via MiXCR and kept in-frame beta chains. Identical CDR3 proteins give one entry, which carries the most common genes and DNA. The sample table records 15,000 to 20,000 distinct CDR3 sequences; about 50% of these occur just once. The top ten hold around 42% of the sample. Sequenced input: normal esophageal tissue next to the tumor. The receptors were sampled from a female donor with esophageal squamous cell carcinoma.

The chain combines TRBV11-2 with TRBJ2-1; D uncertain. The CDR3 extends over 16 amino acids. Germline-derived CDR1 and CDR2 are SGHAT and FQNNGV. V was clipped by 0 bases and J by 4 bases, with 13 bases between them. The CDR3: CASSLDPVGNYNEQFF. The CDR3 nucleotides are TGTGCCAGCAGCTTAGACCCCGTGGGAAATTACAATGAGCAGTTCTTC.

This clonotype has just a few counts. The CDR3 loop is CSAPVPVSSSYNEQFF. The CDR3 bases are TGCAGTGCGCCTGTGCCGGTATCGAGCTCCTACAATGAGCAGTTCTTC. The chain carries TRBV20-1 and TRBJ2-1; D is undetermined. CDR1 and CDR2 (germline): DFQATT, SNEGSKA (reference sequence). The CDR3 is 16 amino acids. V was shortened by 6 bases and J by 0 bases, with 18 bases between the two germline ends.

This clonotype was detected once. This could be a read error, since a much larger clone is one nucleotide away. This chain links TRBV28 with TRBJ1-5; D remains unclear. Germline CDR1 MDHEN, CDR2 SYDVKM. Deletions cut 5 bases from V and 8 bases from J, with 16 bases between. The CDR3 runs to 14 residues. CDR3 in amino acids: CASSPLRAQKPQHF. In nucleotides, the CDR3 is TGTGCCAGCAGTCCCCTCCGGGCCCAAAAGCCCCAGCATTTT.

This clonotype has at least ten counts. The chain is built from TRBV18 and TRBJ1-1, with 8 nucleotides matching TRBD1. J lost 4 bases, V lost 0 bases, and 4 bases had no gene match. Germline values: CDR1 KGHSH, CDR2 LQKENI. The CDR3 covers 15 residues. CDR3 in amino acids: CASSPPRDRSTEAFF. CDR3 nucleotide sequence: TGTGCCAGCTCACCACCGAGGGACAGGTCCACTGAAGCTTTCTTT.

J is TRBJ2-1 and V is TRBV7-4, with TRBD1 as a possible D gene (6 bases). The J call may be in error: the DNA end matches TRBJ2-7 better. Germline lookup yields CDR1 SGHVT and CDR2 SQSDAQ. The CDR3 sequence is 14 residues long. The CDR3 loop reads CASSLQGFSYEQYF. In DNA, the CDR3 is TGTGCCAGCAGCTTACAGGGGTTCTCCTACGAGCAGTACTTC.

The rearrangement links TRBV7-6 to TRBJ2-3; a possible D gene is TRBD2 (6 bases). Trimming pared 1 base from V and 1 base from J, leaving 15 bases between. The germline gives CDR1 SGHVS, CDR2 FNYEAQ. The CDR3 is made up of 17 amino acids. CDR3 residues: CASSLDRRDGRTDTQYF. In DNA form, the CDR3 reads TGTGCCAGCAGCTTAGACAGGCGGGATGGCCGCACAGATACGCAGTATTTT.

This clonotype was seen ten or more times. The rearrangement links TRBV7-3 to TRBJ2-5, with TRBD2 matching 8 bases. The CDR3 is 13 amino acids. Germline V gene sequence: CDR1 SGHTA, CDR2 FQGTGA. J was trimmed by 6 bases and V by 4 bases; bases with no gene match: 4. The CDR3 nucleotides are TGTGCCAGCAGCTCGGGACTAGAACAGACCCAGTACTTC. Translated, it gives CASSSGLEQTQYF.

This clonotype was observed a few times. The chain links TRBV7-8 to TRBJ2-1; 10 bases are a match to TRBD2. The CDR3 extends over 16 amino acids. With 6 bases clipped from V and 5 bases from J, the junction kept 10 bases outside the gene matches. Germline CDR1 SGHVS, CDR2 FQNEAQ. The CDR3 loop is CASRSQREGQDNEQFF. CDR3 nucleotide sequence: TGTGCCAGCAGGAGCCAGCGGGAGGGCCAAGACAATGAGCAGTTCTTC.

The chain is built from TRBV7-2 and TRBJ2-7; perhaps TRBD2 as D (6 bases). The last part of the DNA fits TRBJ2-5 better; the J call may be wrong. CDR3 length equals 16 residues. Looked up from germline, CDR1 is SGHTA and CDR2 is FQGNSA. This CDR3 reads CASRIGFTSIQETQYF. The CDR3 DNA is TGTGCCAGCAGGATTGGGTTTACTAGCATACAAGAGACCCAGTACTTC.

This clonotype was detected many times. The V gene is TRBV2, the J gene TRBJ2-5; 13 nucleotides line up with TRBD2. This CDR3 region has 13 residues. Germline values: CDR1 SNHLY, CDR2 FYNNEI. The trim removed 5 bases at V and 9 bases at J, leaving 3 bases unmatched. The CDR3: CASSTLAGGPQYF. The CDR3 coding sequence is TGTGCCAGCAGTACACTAGCGGGGGGGCCCCAGTACTTC. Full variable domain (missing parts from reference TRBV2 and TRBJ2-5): EPEVTQTPSHQVTQMGQEVILRCVPISNHLYFYWYRQILGQKVEFLVSFYNNEISEKSEIFDDQFSVERPDGSNFTLKIRSTKLEDSAMYFCASSTLAGGPQYFGPGTRLLVL.

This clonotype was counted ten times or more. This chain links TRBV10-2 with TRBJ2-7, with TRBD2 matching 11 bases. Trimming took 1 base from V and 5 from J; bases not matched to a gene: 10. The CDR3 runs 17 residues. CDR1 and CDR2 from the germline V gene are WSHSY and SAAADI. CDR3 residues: CASSEFLRASGRNEQYF. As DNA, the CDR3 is TGCGCCAGCAGTGAGTTCCTCCGGGCTAGCGGGAGGAACGAGCAGTACTTC.

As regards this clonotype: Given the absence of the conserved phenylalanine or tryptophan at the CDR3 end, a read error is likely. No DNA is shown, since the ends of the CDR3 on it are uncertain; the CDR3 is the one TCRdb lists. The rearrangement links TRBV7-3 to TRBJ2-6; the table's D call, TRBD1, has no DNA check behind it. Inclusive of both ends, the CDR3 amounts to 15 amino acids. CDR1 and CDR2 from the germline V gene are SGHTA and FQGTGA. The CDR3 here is CASSLPIGETQYFGA.

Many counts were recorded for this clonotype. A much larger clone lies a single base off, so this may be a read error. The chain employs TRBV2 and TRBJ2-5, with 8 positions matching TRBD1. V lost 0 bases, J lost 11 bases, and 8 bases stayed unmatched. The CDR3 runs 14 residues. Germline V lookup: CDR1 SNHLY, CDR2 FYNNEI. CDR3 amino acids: CASSEAGQAGEQYF. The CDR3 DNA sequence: TGTGCCAGCAGTGAAGCGGGACAGGCGGGTGAGCAGTACTTC.

The CDR3 region is CASSVGTGSFSDTQYF. CDR3 DNA: TGTGCCAGCAGCGTAGGAACGGGATCTTTTTCTGATACGCAGTATTTT. The rearrangement joins TRBV9 to TRBJ2-3; a weak D match, TRBD2 (5 bases). From germline, CDR1 is SGDLS and CDR2 YYNGEE. The V gene lost 0 bases and the J gene lost 6 bases, with 17 bases spanning the gap. CDR3 length: 16 amino acids.

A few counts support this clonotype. The CDR3 sequence: CASSLVVGQGRDNEQFF. The CDR3 nucleotides are TGTGCCAGCAGCTTAGTGGTGGGACAGGGTCGGGACAATGAGCAGTTCTTC. The chain recombines TRBV7-2 with TRBJ2-5, with 9 bases lining up with TRBD1. The last part of the DNA fits TRBJ2-1 better; the J call may be wrong. Germline V lookup: CDR1 SGHTA, CDR2 FQGNSA. The CDR3 is made up of 17 amino acids.

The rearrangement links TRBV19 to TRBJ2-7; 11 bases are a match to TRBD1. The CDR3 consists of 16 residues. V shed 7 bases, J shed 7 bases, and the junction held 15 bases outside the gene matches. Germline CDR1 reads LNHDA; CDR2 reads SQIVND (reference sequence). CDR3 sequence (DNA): TGTGCCAGTACCGGACAGGGGGCAAGCTCCTACAATGAGCAGTACTTC. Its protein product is CASTGQGASSYNEQYF.

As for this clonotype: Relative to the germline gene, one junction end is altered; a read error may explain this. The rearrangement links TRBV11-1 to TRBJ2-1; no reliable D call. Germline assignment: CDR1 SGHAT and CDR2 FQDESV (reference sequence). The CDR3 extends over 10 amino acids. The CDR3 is CASSSWERVF. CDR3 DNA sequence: TGTGCCAGCAGCTCGTGGGAAAGGGTGTTC.

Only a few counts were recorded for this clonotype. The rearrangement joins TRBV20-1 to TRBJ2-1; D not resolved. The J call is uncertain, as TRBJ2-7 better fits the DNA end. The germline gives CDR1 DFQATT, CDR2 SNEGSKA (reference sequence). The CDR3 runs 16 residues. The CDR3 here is CSAPVPVSSSYNEQYF. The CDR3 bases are TGCAGTGCGCCTGTGCCGGTATCGAGCTCCTACAATGAGCAGTACTTC.

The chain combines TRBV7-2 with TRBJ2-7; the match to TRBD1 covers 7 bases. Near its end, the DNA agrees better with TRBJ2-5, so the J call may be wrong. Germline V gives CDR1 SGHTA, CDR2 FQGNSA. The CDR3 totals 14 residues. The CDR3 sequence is CASSSLQGLETQYF. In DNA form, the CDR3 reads TGTGCCAGCAGCTCATTACAGGGGCTAGAGACCCAGTACTTC.

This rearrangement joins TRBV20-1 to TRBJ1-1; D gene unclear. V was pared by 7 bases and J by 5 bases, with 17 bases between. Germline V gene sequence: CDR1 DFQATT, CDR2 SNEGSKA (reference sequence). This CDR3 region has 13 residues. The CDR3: CSGTQRIITEAFF. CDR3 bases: TGCAGTGGTACACAAAGGATCATAACTGAAGCTTTCTTT.

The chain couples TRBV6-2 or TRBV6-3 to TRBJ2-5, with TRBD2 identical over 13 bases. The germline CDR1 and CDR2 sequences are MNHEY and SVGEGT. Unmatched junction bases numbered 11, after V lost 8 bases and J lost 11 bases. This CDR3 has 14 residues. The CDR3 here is CASRRTSGSNEQYF. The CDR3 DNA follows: TGTGCCAGCCGCCGGACTAGCGGGAGTAATGAGCAGTACTTC.

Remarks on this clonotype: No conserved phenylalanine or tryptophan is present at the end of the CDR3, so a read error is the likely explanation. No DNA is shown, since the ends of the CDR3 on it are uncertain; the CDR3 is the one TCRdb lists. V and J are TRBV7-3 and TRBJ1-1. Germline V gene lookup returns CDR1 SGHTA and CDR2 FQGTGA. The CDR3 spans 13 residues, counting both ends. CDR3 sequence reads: CASSSPTSSTSVR.

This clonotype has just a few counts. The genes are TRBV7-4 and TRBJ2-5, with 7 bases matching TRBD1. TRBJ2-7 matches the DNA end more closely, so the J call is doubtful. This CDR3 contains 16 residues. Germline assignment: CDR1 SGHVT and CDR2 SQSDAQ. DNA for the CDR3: TGTGCCAGCAGCAACCCCCGACAGGGTGGGTCCTACGAGCAGTACTTC. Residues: CASSNPRQGGSYEQYF.

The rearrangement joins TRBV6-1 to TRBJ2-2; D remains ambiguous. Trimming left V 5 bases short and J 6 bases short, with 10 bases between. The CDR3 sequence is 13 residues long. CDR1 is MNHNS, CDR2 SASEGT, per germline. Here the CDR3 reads CASSSPRAGELFF. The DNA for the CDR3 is TGTGCCAGCAGTTCCCCCCGAGCCGGGGAGCTGTTTTTT.

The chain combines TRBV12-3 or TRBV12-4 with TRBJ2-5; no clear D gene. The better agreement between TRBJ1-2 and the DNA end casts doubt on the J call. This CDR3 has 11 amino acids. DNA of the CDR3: TGTGCCAGCAGTTTCGACTATGGCTACACCTTC. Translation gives CASSFDYGYTF.

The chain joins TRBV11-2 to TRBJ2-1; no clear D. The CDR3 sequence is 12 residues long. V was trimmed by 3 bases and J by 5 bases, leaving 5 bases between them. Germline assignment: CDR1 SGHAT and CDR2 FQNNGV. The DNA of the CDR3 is TGTGCCAGCAGCTTCCCCAACAATGAGCAGTTCTTC. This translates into CASSFPNNEQFF.

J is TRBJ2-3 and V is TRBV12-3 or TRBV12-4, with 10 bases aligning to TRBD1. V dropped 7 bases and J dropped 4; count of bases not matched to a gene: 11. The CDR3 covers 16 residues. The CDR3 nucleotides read TGTGCCAGCACCCGCCCCGGGACAGGGGTTGCAGATACGCAGTATTTT. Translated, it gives CASTRPGTGVADTQYF.

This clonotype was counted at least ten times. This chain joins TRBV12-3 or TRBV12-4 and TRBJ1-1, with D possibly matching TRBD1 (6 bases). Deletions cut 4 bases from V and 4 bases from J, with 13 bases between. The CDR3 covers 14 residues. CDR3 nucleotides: TGTGCCAGCAGTTCGCAGGGGATTGCCACTGAAGCTTTCTTT. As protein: CASSSQGIATEAFF.